One sample yielded the 16 T cell receptor beta chains listed below, sequenced in a study of T-cell reconstitution after alpha-beta-depleted transplantation in children. A library of TCRbeta sequences, prepared with unique molecular identifiers, was generated. TCRdb re-called the PCR reads through MiXCR, storing one row per CDR3 protein. The profile shows fewer than 1 million distinct CDR3 sequences, 16% of them singletons. The sequencing here drew on PBMCs, mostly from graft donor cells, taken 360 days after TCRalphabeta/CD19-depleted stem cell transplant. These receptors all stem from a male patient under 18 who had a stem cell transplant for acute lymphoblastic leukemia, so the T cells may come from the graft donor.

This clonotype has only a few counts. The CDR3 loop is CASSLPGQGARDTQYF. The CDR3 DNA reads TGCGCCAGCAGCTTACCGGGACAGGGGGCGAGGGATACGCAGTATTTT. The chain uses TRBV5-1 and TRBJ2-3; 12 positions match TRBD1. The CDR3 extends over 16 amino acids. The V gene's germline CDR1 is SGHRS and CDR2 YFSETQ. V shed 2 bases, J shed 6 bases, and the junction held 7 bases outside the gene matches.

This clonotype was counted at least ten times. The rearrangement joins TRBV11-1 to TRBJ2-1, with 10 bases matching TRBD1. Germline-derived CDR1 and CDR2 are SGHAT and FQDESV (reference sequence). The CDR3 is made up of 18 amino acids. With 4 bases clipped from V and 2 bases from J, the junction kept 11 bases outside the gene matches. The chain's CDR3 is CASSSPGGTGETYNEQFF. CDR3 in DNA: TGTGCCAGCAGCTCGCCCGGTGGGACAGGGGAAACCTACAATGAGCAGTTCTTC.

V is TRBV5-1 and J is TRBJ2-5; D may be TRBD1 (5 bases). V dropped 0 bases and J dropped 0 bases, with 12 bases sitting between them. Germline V lookup: CDR1 SGHRS, CDR2 YFSETQ. The CDR3 is made up of 16 amino acids. The CDR3 loop reads CASSLVGAGNQETQYF. DNA for the CDR3: TGCGCCAGCAGCTTGGTAGGGGCAGGAAACCAAGAGACCCAGTACTTC.

V is TRBV12-3 or TRBV12-4 and J is TRBJ2-7; 13 nucleotides line up with TRBD2. The length of the CDR3 is 13 residues. The J segment lost 10 bases and the V segment lost 5 bases, leaving 5 bases of the junction unmatched. In DNA, the CDR3 is TGTGCCAGCAGTCCCTGGACTAGCGGGAGACAGTACTTC. This codes for CASSPWTSGRQYF.

The rearrangement joins TRBV29-1 to TRBJ2-7; TRBD2 agrees at 8 bases. The length of the CDR3 is 15 residues. The V and J ends lost 6 bases and 5 bases, in that order; junction bases with no gene match: 15. Germline V gives CDR1 SQVTM, CDR2 ANQGSEA. The CDR3 DNA is TGCAGCGTCGCATGGGGGTCGGGAGGGTCTGACGAGCAGTACTTC. Its translation is CSVAWGSGGSDEQYF.

The chain carries TRBV5-1 and TRBJ2-3; no clear D gene. V was pared by 0 bases and J by 2 bases, with 16 bases between. Germline V lookup: CDR1 SGHRS, CDR2 YFSETQ. The CDR3 covers 17 residues. The CDR3 loop is CASSLEVALPHTDTQYF. The DNA for the CDR3 is TGCGCCAGCAGCTTGGAGGTAGCCCTACCTCACACAGATACGCAGTATTTT.

V gene TRBV11-1 combines with J gene TRBJ2-1, with TRBD2 matching over 7 bases. This CDR3 is built from 15 residues. From germline, CDR1 is SGHAT and CDR2 FQDESV (reference sequence). V shed 4 bases, J shed 2 bases, and the junction held 5 bases outside the gene matches. Written as DNA, the CDR3 is TGTGCCAGCAGCTCGGAGCGGGGAGCCTACAATGAGCAGTTCTTC. Residues: CASSSERGAYNEQFF.

Only a few counts were recorded for this clonotype. In DNA, the CDR3 is TGTGCCAGCTCATCCCCTTTAAGCGGGAGTTCCTACGAGCAGTACTTC. Translating it yields CASSSPLSGSSYEQYF. This chain links TRBV18 with TRBJ2-7, with 8 bases lining up with TRBD2. The germline V gene encodes CDR1 KGHSH and CDR2 LQKENI. V lost 5 bases to trimming and J lost 1 base; unmatched junction nucleotides: 10. CDR3 length equals 16 residues. Full variable domain (missing parts from reference TRBV18 and TRBJ2-7): NAGVMQNPRHLVRRRGQEARLRCSPMKGHSHVYWYRQLPEEGLKFMVYLQKENIIDESGMPKERFSAEFPKEGPSILRIQQVVRGDSAAYFCASSSPLSGSSYEQYFGPGTRLTVT.

This clonotype showed up just a few times. The chain combines TRBV7-3 with TRBJ1-1; D might be TRBD1 (5 bases). The CDR3 contains 13 residues. CDR1 and CDR2 (germline): SGHTA, FQGTGA. V lost 1 base to trimming and J lost 14 bases, with 17 bases between them. CDR3 region: CASSLRQGLEPFF. CDR3 nucleotides: TGTGCCAGCAGCTTAAGGCAGGGCCTAGAACCCTTCTTT.

This clonotype was seen repeatedly, ten times or more. The chain employs TRBV3-1 and TRBJ2-7; TRBD1 agrees at 8 bases. J was trimmed by 1 base and V by 4 bases; bases with no gene match: 9. This CDR3 is 16 amino acids long. CDR1 is LGHDT, CDR2 YNNKEL, per germline (reference sequence). This chain's CDR3 is CASSPLSRQGSYEQYF. The CDR3 DNA reads as TGTGCCAGCAGCCCACTATCCCGACAGGGGTCCTACGAGCAGTACTTC.

This sequence joins TRBV6-5 and TRBJ2-7, with D possibly called TRBD1 or TRBD2 (5 bases each). The V end lost 9 bases, the J end lost 0 bases, and 9 bases lay between the germline ends. Per the germline V gene, CDR1 is MNHEY and CDR2 is SVGAGI. This CDR3 is built from 12 residues. The CDR3 spells CASGGPSYEQYF. CDR3 DNA sequence: TGTGCCAGTGGGGGTCCCTCCTACGAGCAGTACTTC.

The genes are TRBV7-3 and TRBJ2-3; 7 positions agree with TRBD2. Germline-derived CDR1 and CDR2 are SGHTA and FQGTGA. V lost 0 bases to trimming and J lost 4 bases; unmatched junction nucleotides: 10. CDR3 length: 17 amino acids. The CDR3 region is CASSLTPLAAGADTQYF. The DNA of the CDR3 is TGTGCCAGCAGCTTAACTCCGCTAGCGGCTGGCGCAGATACGCAGTATTTT.

V gene TRBV27 combines with J gene TRBJ2-7; no clear D. The length of the CDR3 is 13 residues. The V end lost 6 bases, the J end lost 4 bases, and 13 bases lay between the germline ends. Germline V CDR1 and CDR2: MNHEY, SMNVEV (reference sequence). In nucleotides, the CDR3 is TGTGCCAGCAGCCGCGGCCCAAAATACGAGCAGTACTTC. This encodes CASSRGPKYEQYF.

This clonotype showed up many times. The DNA for the CDR3 is TGCGCCAGCAGCTTGACCCCGGGACAGGGCTACGAGCAGTACTTC. Translating gives CASSLTPGQGYEQYF. The chain links TRBV5-1 to TRBJ2-7; 9 nucleotides align to TRBD1. This CDR3 contains 15 residues. The ends lost 1 base at V and 3 bases at J; junction bases unmatched: 5. The germline V gene encodes CDR1 SGHRS and CDR2 YFSETQ.

This clonotype was seen a handful of times. The rearrangement joins TRBV7-8 to TRBJ2-1; D is possibly TRBD1 or TRBD2 (6 bases each). CDR3 length: 14 residues. Per the germline V gene, CDR1 is SGHVS and CDR2 is FQNEAQ. Trimming left V 1 base short and J 9 bases short, with 13 bases between. CDR3 region: CASSLDGGLGEQFF. The CDR3 nucleotides read TGTGCCAGCAGCTTAGATGGGGGGCTGGGTGAGCAGTTCTTC.

The rearrangement uses TRBV9 and TRBJ2-5; D is possibly TRBD2 (6 bases). V was clipped by 0 bases and J by 2 bases, with 11 bases between them. Germline CDR1 SGDLS, CDR2 YYNGEE. The CDR3 covers 15 residues. CDR3 DNA: TGTGCCAGCAGCGTAGGTGGCGGGGCACAAGAGACCCAGTACTTC. Amino acids: CASSVGGGAQETQYF. Looking up the rest from reference TRBV9 and TRBJ2-5 gives the full variable domain: DSGVTQTPKHLITATGQRVTLRCSPRSGDLSVYWYQQSLDQGLQFLIQYYNGEERAKGNILERFSAQQFPDLHSELNLSSLELGDSALYFCASSVGGGAQETQYFGPGTRLLVL.